These 8 T cell receptor beta chains were sequenced from one sample in a study of cytomegalovirus exposure and HLA in healthy donors. The PCR had 60 Vbeta and 13 Jbeta primers. The table came from immunoSEQ multiplex PCR; TCRdb's copy has only in-frame clones and leaves some out. This table holds roughly 120,000 clones, 80% to 90% found once. The specimen was PBMCs. These receptors all come from a woman aged 18-29 years in good health and CMV-seropositive.

This clone was seen more than once but under ten times. J is TRBJ2-7 and V is TRBV5-1, with TRBD2 identical over 11 bases. The CDR3 length is 16 residues. In germline, CDR1 is SGHRS, CDR2 YFSETQ. Losses at the gene ends were 4 bases for V and 6 bases for J; bases not matched to a gene: 12. In DNA form, the CDR3 reads TGCGCCAGCAGCCCGTCTAGCGGGGGGCCCCTGGGCGAGCAGTACTTC. Amino acids: CASSPSSGGPLGEQYF.

The rearrangement joins TRBV14 to TRBJ1-1; D is ambiguous. The V gene lost 4 bases and the J gene lost 0 bases, with 9 bases spanning the gap. The CDR3 extends over 14 amino acids. Germline V lookup: CDR1 SGHDN, CDR2 FVKESK. CDR3 sequence (DNA): TGTGCCAGCAGCCCGCGGGCCATGAACACTGAAGCTTTCTTT. Its translation: CASSPRAMNTEAFF.

This clone was seen only once. The chain uses TRBV7-9 and TRBJ2-7, with 8 positions matching TRBD1. The germline CDR1 and CDR2 sequences are SEHNR and FQNEAQ (reference sequence). The trim removed 5 bases at V and 3 bases at J, leaving 6 bases unmatched. CDR3 size: 14 residues. CDR3 loop: CASSPGGTGYEQYF. The CDR3, as DNA: TGTGCCAGCAGCCCAGGGGGGACAGGCTACGAGCAGTACTTC.

The rearrangement uses TRBV7-7 and TRBJ1-6; 7 positions agree with TRBD1. Germline assignment: CDR1 SSHAT and CDR2 FNYEAQ (reference sequence). V dropped 3 bases and J dropped 9; count of bases not matched to a gene: 11. The CDR3 has 16 residues. CDR3 region: CASSFRWDSSRSPLHF. DNA of the CDR3: TGTGCCAGCAGCTTCCGATGGGACAGCTCGCGTTCACCCCTCCACTTT.

The chain carries TRBV2 and TRBJ2-3, with D possibly TRBD1 on 5 matching bases. The V gene's germline CDR1 is SNHLY and CDR2 FYNNEI. This CDR3 has 14 residues. Trimming stripped 7 bases from V and 2 bases from J, with 13 bases between. The chain's CDR3 is CASTLGLSTDTQYF. The CDR3 nucleotides are TGTGCCAGCACCCTGGGGCTTTCCACAGATACGCAGTATTTT.

The chain is built from TRBV30 and TRBJ1-6; no clear D gene. This CDR3 spans 12 amino acids. Germline V CDR1 and CDR2: GTSNPN, SVGIG (reference sequence). Trimming cost V 0 bases and J 14 bases, with 11 bases left between them. In DNA, the CDR3 is TGTGCCTGGAGTGTAAAGGAAGGAGCCCTCCACTTT. Translation: CAWSVKEGALHF.

This chain connects TRBV27 to TRBJ2-2; the D is unclear. The CDR3 length is 13 residues. Trimming took off 5 bases at V and 4 bases at J, with 8 bases between the two ends. CDR1 is MNHEY and CDR2 is SMNVEV in the germline V gene (reference sequence). Here the CDR3 DNA reads TGTGCCAGCAGTATACCAGGCACCGGGGAGCTGTTTTTT. This sequence encodes CASSIPGTGELFF.

The V and J genes are TRBV10-3 and TRBJ2-3; TRBD2 matches at 9 bases. This CDR3 is 15 amino acids long. V lost 6 bases and J lost 5; bases outside the gene matches: 9. Germline V gives CDR1 ENHRY, CDR2 SYGVKD. As DNA, the CDR3 is TGTGCCATCAGCCAAGAGCGGGGGGTGGTAGATACGCAGTATTTT. Amino acids: CAISQERGVVDTQYF.